Below, 16 T cell receptor beta chains from the same sample are listed, as sequenced in a study of Graves' ophthalmopathy and Graves' hyperthyroidism. Amplified TCR beta CDR3 regions were obtained using RNA transcripts as template. Amplification began with first-round RT-PCR using HTBI primers, then second-round multiplex PCR was performed. TCRdb called the multiplex PCR reads again in MiXCR, with one record for every CDR3 protein. This sample yields about 600,000 distinct CDR3 sequences, of which approximately 35% are seen a single time; less than 4.5% belongs to the top ten. Sample: peripheral blood or thyroid tissue (not recorded which). All receptors derive from an adult man with Graves' hyperthyroidism.

V and J are TRBV11-1 and TRBJ2-2; D possibly corresponds to TRBD2 (6 bases). The V and J ends lost 5 bases and 1 base respectively, with 20 bases between them. Per germline, CDR1 SGHAT and CDR2 FQDESV (reference sequence). This CDR3 region has 18 residues. The CDR3 DNA follows: TGTGCCAGCAGCCCACGGTCAGGAGGGCCACTGAACACCGGGGAGCTGTTTTTT. It codes for CASSPRSGGPLNTGELFF.

The gene calls are TRBV10-3 and TRBJ2-7, with 13 bases aligning to TRBD2. TRBJ2-1 matches the DNA end more closely, so the J call is doubtful. The CDR3 is made up of 15 amino acids. CDR1 and CDR2 (germline): ENHRY, SYGVKD. In DNA form, the CDR3 reads TGTGCCATCAGCCCCGGGACTAGCGGGATCAATGAGCAGTTCTTC. This encodes CAISPGTSGINEQFF.

In its sample, this clonotype was seen many times. The V gene is TRBV25-1, the J gene TRBJ1-1; TRBD1 is a possible D gene (6 bases). The CDR3 consists of 15 residues. Germline V gene sequence: CDR1 MGHDK, CDR2 SYGVNS. Trimming shortened V by 3 bases and J by 7 bases, and 18 bases separated the two germline ends. The CDR3 coding sequence is TGTGCCAGCAGTGAGGGGGGGGCCCAGGGGAGTGAAGCTTTCTTT. It translates to CASSEGGAQGSEAFF.

The chain recombines TRBV10-3 with TRBJ2-7; 7 bases are shared with TRBD2. Germline values: CDR1 ENHRY, CDR2 SYGVKD. The V segment lost 3 bases and the J segment 2 bases; nucleotides outside the gene matches: 7. This CDR3 is 15 amino acids long. The CDR3 sequence is CAISEDSGRPYEQYF. DNA of the CDR3: TGTGCCATCAGTGAAGATTCCGGGAGGCCCTACGAGCAGTACTTC.

As regards this clonotype: Without the conserved terminal phenylalanine or tryptophan, this CDR3 likely stems from a read error. This sequence joins TRBV12-3 or TRBV12-4 and TRBJ1-1; D is possibly TRBD1 (6 bases). This CDR3 comprises 14 residues. CDR3 loop: CTSRPSGARTEAFL. DNA of the CDR3: TGTACCAGCAGACCCTCGGGGGCTAGGACTGAAGCTTTCCTT.

This clonotype was observed at least ten times. This chain joins TRBV5-6 and TRBJ2-7; maybe TRBD2 (5 bases). Per the germline V gene, CDR1 is SGHDT and CDR2 is YYEEEE. The CDR3 contains 15 residues. The V end lost 2 bases, the J end lost 0 bases, and 12 bases lay between the germline ends. This CDR3 reads CASSLRGSSSYEQYF. Here the CDR3 DNA reads TGTGCCAGCAGCTTACGAGGGTCTAGCTCCTACGAGCAGTACTTC.

This clonotype was found many times. The genes are TRBV7-2 and TRBJ1-2; 11 positions agree with TRBD1. This CDR3 is 15 amino acids long. CDR1 and CDR2 (germline): SGHTA, FQGNSA. The J segment lost 5 bases and the V segment lost 1 base, leaving 3 bases of the junction unmatched. For the CDR3, the DNA is TGTGCCAGCAGCTTAGACGGGACAGGGGGGTATGGCTACACCTTC. This gives the protein CASSLDGTGGYGYTF.

This clonotype was picked up many times. The CDR3 DNA sequence: TGCAGCGTTGCCGGGACTAGCGGGAGGGCCGGAGAGACCCAGTACTTC. Its protein product is CSVAGTSGRAGETQYF. The genes are TRBV29-1 and TRBJ2-5, with TRBD2 matching over 16 bases. The germline V gene encodes CDR1 SQVTM and CDR2 ANQGSEA. The CDR3 extends over 16 amino acids. V lost 4 bases, J lost 4 bases, and 6 bases stayed unmatched.

The rearrangement joins TRBV24-1 to TRBJ2-5, with 10 bases lining up with TRBD2. The junction had 9 bases not matched to a gene; V was cut back by 9 bases and J by 3 bases. The CDR3 loop spans 15 amino acids. In germline, CDR1 is KGHDR, CDR2 SFDVKD. The CDR3 here is CATGGLAGEKETQYF. In DNA, the CDR3 is TGTGCCACCGGGGGTCTAGCGGGAGAGAAAGAGACCCAGTACTTC.

The chain uses TRBV5-1 and TRBJ1-2; 10 positions match TRBD1. Germline assignment: CDR1 SGHRS and CDR2 YFSETQ. The V gene end was trimmed by 3 bases and the J gene end by 2 bases; junction bases not matched to a gene: 4. The CDR3 consists of 15 residues. CDR3 DNA sequence: TGCGCCAGCAGCTATCGGACAGGGGGGAACTATGGCTACACCTTC. Translation gives CASSYRTGGNYGYTF.

This clonotype was observed many times. The chain recombines TRBV7-8 with TRBJ2-7; TRBD2 matches 9 bases. CDR3 length: 15 residues. The J segment lost 2 bases and the V segment lost 0 bases, leaving 2 bases of the junction unmatched. In germline, CDR1 is SGHVS, CDR2 FQNEAQ. DNA for the CDR3: TGTGCCAGCAGCTTAGCAACTAGCGGGCCCTACGAGCAGTACTTC. Its translation: CASSLATSGPYEQYF.

This clonotype was seen repeatedly, ten times or more. Written as DNA, the CDR3 is TGTGCCATCAGTGCGGTAGCCGAGGGGCAGTACTTC. This sequence encodes CAISAVAEGQYF. This chain links TRBV10-3 with TRBJ2-7; weak D call: TRBD2 (5 bases). The germline V gene encodes CDR1 ENHRY and CDR2 SYGVKD. CDR3 length: 12 residues. Trimming took off 4 bases at V and 9 bases at J, with 13 bases between the two ends.

In its sample, this clonotype was seen a few times. The chain links TRBV5-1 to TRBJ2-7; 8 nucleotides line up with TRBD1. CDR3 length equals 14 residues. Germline V gene sequence: CDR1 SGHRS, CDR2 YFSETQ. V was clipped by 4 bases and J by 0 bases; unmatched bases: 3. CDR3 DNA: TGCGCCAGCAGCGTGGACAGGGTCTCCTACGAGCAGTACTTC. Its protein is CASSVDRVSYEQYF.

This clonotype was seen ten or more times. This chain uses TRBV5-6 with TRBJ1-1, with 7 nucleotides matching TRBD1. Per germline, CDR1 SGHDT and CDR2 YYEEEE. CDR3 length: 17 residues. V trimming: 0 bases; J trimming: 5 bases; junction bases outside the gene matches: 13. The DNA of the CDR3 is TGTGCCAGCAGCTTGGCCTATGGACAGGACCCGAAAACTGAAGCTTTCTTT. Translating it yields CASSLAYGQDPKTEAFF.

Ten or more counts support this clonotype. The chain uses TRBV7-2 and TRBJ2-5; TRBD2 agrees at 10 bases. Per the germline V gene, CDR1 is SGHTA and CDR2 is FQGNSA. Germline trimming cut 4 bases from V and 3 bases from J; bases unmatched to any gene: 5. The CDR3 is 15 amino acids. The CDR3 loop reads CASSSSGRREETQYF. CDR3 nucleotides: TGTGCCAGCAGCTCTAGCGGGAGAAGGGAAGAGACCCAGTACTTC.

In this sample, this clonotype turned up many times. The chain employs TRBV12-3 or TRBV12-4 and TRBJ2-6; D remains ambiguous. V shed 2 bases and J shed 0 bases, with 14 bases lying between them. The CDR3 spans 18 residues. CDR3: CASSLPPRVRSGANVLTF. As DNA, the CDR3 is TGTGCCAGCAGTTTACCCCCTAGGGTTCGCTCTGGGGCCAACGTCCTGACTTTC.